What follows is one T cell receptor (beta chain) and its context. What it binds is not known. Here immunoSEQ multiplex PCR was the method, and the copy in TCRdb shows in-frame clones only, minus some. The sample yields around 62,000 clones, 65% to 85% seen once. The data are from a study of lymphopenia after photon versus proton radiotherapy. The study, taken as a whole, reports: Better survival with proton therapy was suggested as possible, not demonstrated. After the lymphocyte nadir, photon-treated repertoires showed oligoclonal expansion, especially of CD8+ Temra cells. Photon-treated patients lost naive T cells and TCR diversity; proton-treated stayed stable. In patients who died, overall survival fell as post-nadir TCR diversity dropped more.

The ends were cut back, 5 bases at V and 3 bases at J, with 7 bases in the middle. The germline CDR1 and CDR2 sequences are SQVTM and ANQGSEA. The CDR3 covers 11 residues. The input for sequencing was peripheral blood, taken from a patient treated with proton-based radiotherapy. The clonotype comes from a man aged 55-75 years with pancreatic cancer. The rearrangement joins TRBV29-1 to TRBJ1-1; possibly TRBD1 for D (5 bases). Here the CDR3 DNA reads TGCAGCGTTTCAGGGTACACTGAAGCTTTCTTT. Its translation: CSVSGYTEAFF. The full variable domain, its missing parts supplied by reference TRBV29-1 and TRBJ1-1, is SAVISQKPSRDICQRGTSLTIQCQVDSQVTMMFWYRQQPGQSLTLIATANQGSEATYESGFVIDKFPISRPNLTFSTLTVSNMSPEDSSIYLCSVSGYTEAFFGQGTRLTVV.